What follows are 23 T cell receptor beta chains derived from one specimen sequenced in a study of blood T cell repertoires in COVID-19. Assay used: immunoSEQ multiplex PCR; TCRdb lists only in-frame clones, some missing. The table has about 210,000 clones, around four fifths seen once. What was sequenced was peripheral blood. The source is a man aged 45 to 65 with active or convalescent COVID-19.

The chain is built from TRBV19 and TRBJ2-1, with 8 nucleotides matching TRBD2. Looked up from germline, CDR1 is LNHDA and CDR2 is SQIVND (reference sequence). The CDR3 has 14 amino acids. The J segment lost 0 bases and the V segment lost 7 bases, leaving 2 bases of the junction unmatched. The CDR3 nucleotides read TGTGCCAGTAAGCGGGGGAGCTCCTACAATGAGCAGTTCTTC. The encoded protein is CASKRGSSYNEQFF. Together with reference TRBV19 and TRBJ2-1, the CDR3 gives the full variable domain: DGGITQSPKYLFRKEGQNVTLSCEQNLNHDAMYWYRQDPGQGLRLIYYSQIVNDFQKGDIAEGYSVSREKKESFPLTVTSAQKNPTAFYLCASKRGSSYNEQFFGPGTRLTVL.

The chain has TRBV7-9 and TRBJ2-2; 9 bases match TRBD1. Trimming cost V 7 bases and J 6 bases; bases outside gene matches: 6. CDR3 length: 14 residues. Germline V gene data show CDR1 as SEHNR and CDR2 as FQNEAQ (reference sequence). The CDR3 loop is CASNGDRDSGELFF. The CDR3 bases are TGTGCCAGCAATGGGGACAGGGACTCCGGGGAGCTGTTTTTT.

This clone was found a few times. Other DNA sequences within the sample encode an identical CDR3. The CDR3 region is CSVGTGSYEQYF. The DNA for the CDR3 is TGCAGCGTTGGGACAGGCTCCTACGAGCAGTACTTC. The chain joins TRBV29-1 to TRBJ2-7, with 7 bases fitting TRBD1. V was pared by 4 bases and J by 0 bases, with 0 bases of the junction left unmatched. CDR1 and CDR2 from the germline V gene are SQVTM and ANQGSEA. There are 12 residues in the CDR3.

The rearrangement links TRBV7-9 to TRBJ1-2, with TRBD1 identical over 7 bases. The CDR3 runs to 15 residues. J lost 6 bases, V lost 2 bases, and 9 bases had no gene match. In germline, CDR1 is SEHNR, CDR2 FQNEAQ (reference sequence). The CDR3: CASSLNSDRDDGYTF. DNA of the CDR3: TGTGCCAGCAGCTTAAATTCCGACAGGGACGATGGCTACACCTTC.

The gene calls are TRBV29-1 and TRBJ2-4, with D tentatively TRBD1 (5 bases). V was trimmed by 7 bases and J by 5 bases, leaving 12 bases between them. Germline loops: CDR1 SQVTM, CDR2 ANQGSEA. This CDR3 is built from 12 residues. In DNA form, the CDR3 reads TGCAGCGCTCAGGACACTGAAAACATTCAGTACTTC. Its translation: CSAQDTENIQYF. Together with reference TRBV29-1 and TRBJ2-4, the CDR3 gives the full variable domain: SAVISQKPSRDICQRGTSLTIQCQVDSQVTMMFWYRQQPGQSLTLIATANQGSEATYESGFVIDKFPISRPNLTFSTLTVSNMSPEDSSIYLCSAQDTENIQYFGAGTRLSVL.

V usage is TRBV18 and J usage is TRBJ1-5, with 8 bases that match TRBD1. Per the germline V gene, CDR1 is KGHSH and CDR2 is LQKENI. The ends lost 1 base at V and 6 bases at J; junction bases unmatched: 11. The length of the CDR3 is 17 residues. The CDR3 DNA reads as TGTGCCAGCTCACCACTGAATATTCAGGGGGCGAGTCAGCCCCAGCATTTT. It encodes CASSPLNIQGASQPQHF.

This rearrangement joins TRBV7-2 to TRBJ2-5; 11 bases match TRBD2. The V gene's germline CDR1 is SGHTA and CDR2 FQGNSA. The CDR3 length is 18 residues. V lost 2 bases and J lost 2; bases outside the gene matches: 10. The CDR3 is CASSLNGKLAGGQETQYF. CDR3 coding DNA: TGTGCCAGCAGCTTAAACGGAAAGCTAGCGGGGGGTCAAGAGACCCAGTACTTC.

The chain employs TRBV19 and TRBJ2-5; D is perhaps TRBD1 (6 bases). Germline V CDR1 and CDR2: LNHDA, SQIVND (reference sequence). The CDR3 is 15 residues long. V gave up 6 bases and J gave up 2 bases, with 16 bases separating them. CDR3 sequence reads: CASSRSTGMQETQYF. In DNA, the CDR3 is TGTGCCAGTAGCCGATCTACAGGGATGCAAGAGACCCAGTACTTC. Together with reference TRBV19 and TRBJ2-5, the CDR3 gives the full variable domain: DGGITQSPKYLFRKEGQNVTLSCEQNLNHDAMYWYRQDPGQGLRLIYYSQIVNDFQKGDIAEGYSVSREKKESFPLTVTSAQKNPTAFYLCASSRSTGMQETQYFGPGTRLLVL.

This rearrangement joins TRBV4-2 to TRBJ1-1; a weak D match, TRBD1 (6 bases). Germline assignment: CDR1 LGHNA and CDR2 YNFKEQ. Trimming left V 4 bases short and J 0 bases short, with 12 bases between. The CDR3 length is 15 residues. The CDR3 reads CASSPVGGLNTEAFF. The CDR3 DNA follows: TGTGCCAGCAGCCCTGTCGGGGGGCTGAACACTGAAGCTTTCTTT.

This clone turned up a few times. The rearrangement uses TRBV28 and TRBJ1-1; a weak D match, TRBD1 (6 bases). Trimming took off 1 base at V and 2 bases at J, with 8 bases between the two ends. The CDR3 is 14 residues long. Germline values: CDR1 MDHEN, CDR2 SYDVKM. The CDR3 nucleotides read TGTGCCAGCAGTTTATCAGGGGCTAACACTGAAGCTTTCTTT. It specifies CASSLSGANTEAFF.

This rearrangement joins TRBV3-1 (or the pseudogene TRBV3-2) to TRBJ1-1; no firm D call. The germline gives CDR1 LGHDT, CDR2 YNNKEL (reference sequence). Trimming stripped 4 bases from V and 1 base from J, with 10 bases between. The CDR3 is made up of 14 amino acids. The CDR3 is CASSLGLSNTEAFF. CDR3 bases: TGTGCCAGCAGCCTTGGACTGTCGAACACTGAAGCTTTCTTT.

The rearrangement uses TRBV6-2 or TRBV6-3 and TRBJ1-5; a weak D match, TRBD1 (6 bases). This CDR3 has 14 residues. Trimming left V 2 bases short and J 7 bases short, with 12 bases between. Germline CDR1 reads MNHEY; CDR2 reads SVGEGT. CDR3 loop: CASSYAGVSQPQHF. Written as DNA, the CDR3 is TGTGCCAGCAGTTACGCAGGGGTGAGCCAGCCCCAGCATTTT.

This sequence joins TRBV11-2 and TRBJ2-1; no firm D call. This CDR3 has 14 amino acids. The ends were cut back, 5 bases at V and 1 base at J, with 9 bases in the middle. Per the germline V gene, CDR1 is SGHAT and CDR2 is FQNNGV. CDR3 DNA sequence: TGTGCCAGCAGCACTGACTTATCCTACAATGAGCAGTTCTTC. It translates to CASSTDLSYNEQFF.

In its sample, this clone was seen many times. The rearrangement uses TRBV4-2 and TRBJ1-5; perhaps TRBD1 as D (6 bases). CDR3 length: 15 residues. Germline V CDR1 and CDR2: LGHNA, YNFKEQ. Trimming cost V 4 bases and J 2 bases, with 12 bases left between them. Here the CDR3 reads CASSLQGRGNQPQHF. The CDR3 region has the DNA TGTGCCAGCAGCCTCCAGGGGAGGGGCAATCAGCCCCAGCATTTT.

The chain has TRBV5-1 and TRBJ1-4; no clear D. V was cut by 2 bases and J by 3 bases, with 8 bases left in between. The CDR3 has 14 residues. From germline, CDR1 is SGHRS and CDR2 YFSETQ. CDR3 sequence reads: CASSFRAANEKLFF. Here the CDR3 DNA reads TGCGCCAGCAGCTTTCGCGCGGCTAATGAAAAACTGTTTTTT.

This clone occurred once. J is TRBJ1-2 and V is TRBV30, with D hard to call. The CDR3 loop spans 15 amino acids. The V end was cut by 3 bases, the J end by 7 bases, with 21 bases between. Germline CDR1 reads GTSNPN; CDR2 reads SVGIG (reference sequence). The CDR3 nucleotides are TGTGCCTGGAGCGGGAGCAGGAAACCCCGGAGTGGCTACACCTTC. This sequence encodes CAWSGSRKPRSGYTF.

This clone occurred many times. The rearrangement joins TRBV2 to TRBJ1-4, with 7 positions matching TRBD1. The CDR3 runs to 17 residues. The V gene's germline CDR1 is SNHLY and CDR2 FYNNEI. V dropped 6 bases and J dropped 7; count of bases not matched to a gene: 17. CDR3 bases: TGTGCCAGCAGCCTAAGGGGCACAGGGGCGGGAAGTGAAAAACTGTTTTTT. This sequence encodes CASSLRGTGAGSEKLFF. Variable domain in full (rest from reference TRBV2 and TRBJ1-4): EPEVTQTPSHQVTQMGQEVILRCVPISNHLYFYWYRQILGQKVEFLVSFYNNEISEKSEIFDDQFSVERPDGSNFTLKIRSTKLEDSAMYFCASSLRGTGAGSEKLFFGSGTQLSVL.

The J gene is TRBJ1-2, the V gene TRBV6-1; D might be TRBD1 (5 bases). Trimming left V 1 base short and J 2 bases short, with 11 bases between. The CDR3 loop spans 15 amino acids. CDR1 is MNHNS and CDR2 is SASEGT in the germline V gene. The CDR3 DNA reads as TGTGCCAGCAGTGAAGTCCCAGGGCCCAACTATGGCTACACCTTC. Encoded protein: CASSEVPGPNYGYTF.

The J gene is TRBJ2-1, the V gene TRBV24-1; 16 bases align to TRBD2. Germline V gives CDR1 KGHDR, CDR2 SFDVKD. V was pared by 4 bases and J by 2 bases, with 10 bases of the junction left unmatched. There are 20 residues in the CDR3. CDR3: CATSDPGLAGGPGAYNEQFF. In DNA, the CDR3 is TGTGCCACCAGTGACCCGGGACTAGCGGGAGGGCCGGGGGCCTACAATGAGCAGTTCTTC.

The chain joins TRBV15 to TRBJ1-1, with unresolved D. In germline, CDR1 is LNHNV, CDR2 YYDKDF (reference sequence). Trimming cost V 0 bases and J 10 bases, with 9 bases left between them. CDR3 size: 12 residues. The CDR3 DNA sequence: TGTGCCACCAGCAGAGATTCTGCGGGAGCTTTCTTT. Protein: CATSRDSAGAFF.

The CDR3 bases are TGTGCCAGCAGACCGACCGGACAGTGGTACACCATATATTTT. Translation gives CASRPTGQWYTIYF. This rearrangement joins TRBV28 to TRBJ1-3; the D gene is possibly TRBD1 (6 bases). Trimming took off 6 bases at V and 8 bases at J, with 17 bases between the two ends. Germline V CDR1 and CDR2: MDHEN, SYDVKM. This CDR3 has 14 residues.

The chain carries TRBV3-1 (or the pseudogene TRBV3-2) and TRBJ1-3; 8 bases align to TRBD1. V shed 4 bases, J shed 0 bases, and the junction held 8 bases outside the gene matches. The CDR3 is made up of 17 amino acids. Looked up from germline, CDR1 is LGHDT and CDR2 is YNNKEL (reference sequence). As DNA, the CDR3 is TGTGCCAGCAGCCTACGCGGACAGGGCTTCTCTGGAAACACCATATATTTT. The encoded protein is CASSLRGQGFSGNTIYF.

For the CDR3, the DNA is TGCGCCAGCAGCTTGGAAGGGATAGCGGGCGAGCAGTACTTC. This codes for CASSLEGIAGEQYF. The chain is built from TRBV5-1 and TRBJ2-7, with TRBD2 matching over 7 bases. Per the germline V gene, CDR1 is SGHRS and CDR2 is YFSETQ. This CDR3 is 14 amino acids long. The trim removed 0 bases at V and 6 bases at J, leaving 6 bases unmatched. Full variable domain (remainder filled in from reference TRBV5-1 and TRBJ2-7): KAGVTQTPRYLIKTRGQQVTLSCSPISGHRSVSWYQQTPGQGLQFLFEYFSETQRNKGNFPGRFSGRQFSNSRSEMNVSTLELGDSALYLCASSLEGIAGEQYFGPGTRLTVT.